These T cell receptor beta chains were read from a single sample in a study of shared clonotypes between healthy human individuals. TCRdb keeps only in-frame clones here, not all; method: immunoSEQ multiplex PCR. The sample includes millions of clones, less than 95% of them seen just once. The sequencing sample was made of naive CD8+ T cells sorted from blood. These receptors all come from a man aged 18 to 29 in good health. Both conserved end residues are part of each CDR3.

V gene: TRBV19; J gene: TRBJ1-5; CDR3 protein: CASTESFNQPQHF
V gene: TRBV21-1; J gene: TRBJ1-5; CDR3 protein: CASSNICGQGASRNQPQHF
V gene: TRBV7-8; J gene: TRBJ1-3; CDR3 protein: CASSLGQTSGNTIYF
V gene: TRBV11-1; J gene: TRBJ2-7; CDR3 protein: CASSLGLATYEQYF
V gene: TRBV28; J gene: TRBJ2-1; CDR3 protein: CASSGGPVHNEQFF
V gene: TRBV4-3; J gene: TRBJ2-2; CDR3 protein: CASSQDSRSGELFF
V gene: TRBV7-9; J gene: TRBJ1-1; CDR3 protein: CASSSSERGRGTEAFF
V gene: TRBV7-9; J gene: TRBJ2-5; CDR3 protein: CASSQGQDLIFVTQYF
V gene: TRBV27; J gene: TRBJ1-5; CDR3 protein: CASSFTGANQPQHF
V gene: TRBV6-5; J gene: TRBJ2-2; CDR3 protein: CASSYDYSNTGELFF
V gene: TRBV7-8; J gene: TRBJ2-5; CDR3 protein: CASSLALAGGPREQETQYF
V gene: TRBV4-1; J gene: TRBJ2-7; CDR3 protein: CASSLERTYEQYF
V gene: TRBV5-4; J gene: TRBJ2-7; CDR3 protein: CASSLEQSLYEQYF
V gene: TRBV27; J gene: TRBJ2-2; CDR3 protein: CASSSLGNTGELFF
V gene: TRBV5-5; J gene: TRBJ2-7; CDR3 protein: CASSGLTSGRLYEQYF
V gene: TRBV5-4; J gene: TRBJ2-5; CDR3 protein: CASSRAVGEEYF
V gene: TRBV5-1; J gene: TRBJ2-7; CDR3 protein: CASSFGTEYEQYF
V gene: TRBV5-1; J gene: TRBJ2-7; CDR3 protein: CASSFRQDAYEQYF
V gene: TRBV11-2; J gene: TRBJ2-7; CDR3 protein: CASSLLPRGTSYEQYF
V gene: TRBV5-8; J gene: TRBJ2-5; CDR3 protein: CASSLEVETQYF
V gene: TRBV6-5; J gene: TRBJ2-2; CDR3 protein: CASSYLAGEITGELFF
V gene: TRBV27; J gene: TRBJ2-7; CDR3 protein: CASSLGAGDEQYF
V gene: TRBV25-1; J gene: TRBJ1-2; CDR3 protein: CASSWTDYGYTF
V gene: TRBV9; J gene: TRBJ1-1; CDR3 protein: CASSSPRAEAFF
V gene: TRBV6-5; J gene: TRBJ2-5; CDR3 protein: CASSYGGGVETQYF
V gene: TRBV16; J gene: TRBJ2-7; CDR3 protein: CASSQSGWGRSYEQYF
V gene: TRBV7-2; J gene: TRBJ1-5; CDR3 protein: CASSPDRTNQPQHF
V gene: TRBV4-3; J gene: TRBJ2-4; CDR3 protein: CASSQGASGLAKNIQYF
V gene: TRBV28; J gene: TRBJ1-5; CDR3 protein: CASSLGQGAGQPQHF
V gene: TRBV6-5; J gene: TRBJ2-2; CDR3 protein: CASSIAGGGELFF
V gene: TRBV30; J gene: TRBJ1-1; CDR3 protein: CAWSAGQGRSEAFF
V gene: TRBV9; J gene: TRBJ1-2; CDR3 protein: CASSPEGGQSYYGYTF
V gene: TRBV20-1; J gene: TRBJ2-3; CDR3 protein: CSAQGLDTQYF
V gene: TRBV5-8; J gene: TRBJ2-6; CDR3 protein: CASSLLGQESSGANVLTF
V gene: TRBV7-2; J gene: TRBJ2-2; CDR3 protein: CASSLVGGDVAGELFF
V gene: TRBV28; J gene: TRBJ2-1; CDR3 protein: CASSPPVQLLSYNEQFF
V gene: TRBV25-1; J gene: TRBJ2-1; CDR3 protein: CASSLRGEQFF